This TCR beta chain was captured by sequencing in a study of blood T cell repertoires in COVID-19. Authors' data handling: Estimation of nucleated cell counts was performed using reference gene primer amplification. Generated by immunoSEQ multiplex PCR, the TCRdb table keeps only in-frame clones and is missing some. That table is the source of V, J and clone size, and D and trimming were worked out from the DNA. This table has 250,000 or so clones, 70% to 90% appearing once. V lost 5 bases to trimming and J lost 0 bases, with 10 bases between them. CDR3 length equals 15 residues. Looked up from germline, CDR1 is KGHDR and CDR2 is SFDVKD.

The specimen sequenced was PBMCs or T cells enriched from blood (not recorded which). The V call is TRBV24-1, the J call TRBJ1-3; D perhaps matches TRBD1 (6 bases). The source is a man aged 40-55 years who had recovered from COVID-19. The CDR3 loop is CATSAEGDSGNTIYF. As DNA, the CDR3 is TGTGCCACCAGTGCTGAGGGGGACTCTGGAAACACCATATATTTT.